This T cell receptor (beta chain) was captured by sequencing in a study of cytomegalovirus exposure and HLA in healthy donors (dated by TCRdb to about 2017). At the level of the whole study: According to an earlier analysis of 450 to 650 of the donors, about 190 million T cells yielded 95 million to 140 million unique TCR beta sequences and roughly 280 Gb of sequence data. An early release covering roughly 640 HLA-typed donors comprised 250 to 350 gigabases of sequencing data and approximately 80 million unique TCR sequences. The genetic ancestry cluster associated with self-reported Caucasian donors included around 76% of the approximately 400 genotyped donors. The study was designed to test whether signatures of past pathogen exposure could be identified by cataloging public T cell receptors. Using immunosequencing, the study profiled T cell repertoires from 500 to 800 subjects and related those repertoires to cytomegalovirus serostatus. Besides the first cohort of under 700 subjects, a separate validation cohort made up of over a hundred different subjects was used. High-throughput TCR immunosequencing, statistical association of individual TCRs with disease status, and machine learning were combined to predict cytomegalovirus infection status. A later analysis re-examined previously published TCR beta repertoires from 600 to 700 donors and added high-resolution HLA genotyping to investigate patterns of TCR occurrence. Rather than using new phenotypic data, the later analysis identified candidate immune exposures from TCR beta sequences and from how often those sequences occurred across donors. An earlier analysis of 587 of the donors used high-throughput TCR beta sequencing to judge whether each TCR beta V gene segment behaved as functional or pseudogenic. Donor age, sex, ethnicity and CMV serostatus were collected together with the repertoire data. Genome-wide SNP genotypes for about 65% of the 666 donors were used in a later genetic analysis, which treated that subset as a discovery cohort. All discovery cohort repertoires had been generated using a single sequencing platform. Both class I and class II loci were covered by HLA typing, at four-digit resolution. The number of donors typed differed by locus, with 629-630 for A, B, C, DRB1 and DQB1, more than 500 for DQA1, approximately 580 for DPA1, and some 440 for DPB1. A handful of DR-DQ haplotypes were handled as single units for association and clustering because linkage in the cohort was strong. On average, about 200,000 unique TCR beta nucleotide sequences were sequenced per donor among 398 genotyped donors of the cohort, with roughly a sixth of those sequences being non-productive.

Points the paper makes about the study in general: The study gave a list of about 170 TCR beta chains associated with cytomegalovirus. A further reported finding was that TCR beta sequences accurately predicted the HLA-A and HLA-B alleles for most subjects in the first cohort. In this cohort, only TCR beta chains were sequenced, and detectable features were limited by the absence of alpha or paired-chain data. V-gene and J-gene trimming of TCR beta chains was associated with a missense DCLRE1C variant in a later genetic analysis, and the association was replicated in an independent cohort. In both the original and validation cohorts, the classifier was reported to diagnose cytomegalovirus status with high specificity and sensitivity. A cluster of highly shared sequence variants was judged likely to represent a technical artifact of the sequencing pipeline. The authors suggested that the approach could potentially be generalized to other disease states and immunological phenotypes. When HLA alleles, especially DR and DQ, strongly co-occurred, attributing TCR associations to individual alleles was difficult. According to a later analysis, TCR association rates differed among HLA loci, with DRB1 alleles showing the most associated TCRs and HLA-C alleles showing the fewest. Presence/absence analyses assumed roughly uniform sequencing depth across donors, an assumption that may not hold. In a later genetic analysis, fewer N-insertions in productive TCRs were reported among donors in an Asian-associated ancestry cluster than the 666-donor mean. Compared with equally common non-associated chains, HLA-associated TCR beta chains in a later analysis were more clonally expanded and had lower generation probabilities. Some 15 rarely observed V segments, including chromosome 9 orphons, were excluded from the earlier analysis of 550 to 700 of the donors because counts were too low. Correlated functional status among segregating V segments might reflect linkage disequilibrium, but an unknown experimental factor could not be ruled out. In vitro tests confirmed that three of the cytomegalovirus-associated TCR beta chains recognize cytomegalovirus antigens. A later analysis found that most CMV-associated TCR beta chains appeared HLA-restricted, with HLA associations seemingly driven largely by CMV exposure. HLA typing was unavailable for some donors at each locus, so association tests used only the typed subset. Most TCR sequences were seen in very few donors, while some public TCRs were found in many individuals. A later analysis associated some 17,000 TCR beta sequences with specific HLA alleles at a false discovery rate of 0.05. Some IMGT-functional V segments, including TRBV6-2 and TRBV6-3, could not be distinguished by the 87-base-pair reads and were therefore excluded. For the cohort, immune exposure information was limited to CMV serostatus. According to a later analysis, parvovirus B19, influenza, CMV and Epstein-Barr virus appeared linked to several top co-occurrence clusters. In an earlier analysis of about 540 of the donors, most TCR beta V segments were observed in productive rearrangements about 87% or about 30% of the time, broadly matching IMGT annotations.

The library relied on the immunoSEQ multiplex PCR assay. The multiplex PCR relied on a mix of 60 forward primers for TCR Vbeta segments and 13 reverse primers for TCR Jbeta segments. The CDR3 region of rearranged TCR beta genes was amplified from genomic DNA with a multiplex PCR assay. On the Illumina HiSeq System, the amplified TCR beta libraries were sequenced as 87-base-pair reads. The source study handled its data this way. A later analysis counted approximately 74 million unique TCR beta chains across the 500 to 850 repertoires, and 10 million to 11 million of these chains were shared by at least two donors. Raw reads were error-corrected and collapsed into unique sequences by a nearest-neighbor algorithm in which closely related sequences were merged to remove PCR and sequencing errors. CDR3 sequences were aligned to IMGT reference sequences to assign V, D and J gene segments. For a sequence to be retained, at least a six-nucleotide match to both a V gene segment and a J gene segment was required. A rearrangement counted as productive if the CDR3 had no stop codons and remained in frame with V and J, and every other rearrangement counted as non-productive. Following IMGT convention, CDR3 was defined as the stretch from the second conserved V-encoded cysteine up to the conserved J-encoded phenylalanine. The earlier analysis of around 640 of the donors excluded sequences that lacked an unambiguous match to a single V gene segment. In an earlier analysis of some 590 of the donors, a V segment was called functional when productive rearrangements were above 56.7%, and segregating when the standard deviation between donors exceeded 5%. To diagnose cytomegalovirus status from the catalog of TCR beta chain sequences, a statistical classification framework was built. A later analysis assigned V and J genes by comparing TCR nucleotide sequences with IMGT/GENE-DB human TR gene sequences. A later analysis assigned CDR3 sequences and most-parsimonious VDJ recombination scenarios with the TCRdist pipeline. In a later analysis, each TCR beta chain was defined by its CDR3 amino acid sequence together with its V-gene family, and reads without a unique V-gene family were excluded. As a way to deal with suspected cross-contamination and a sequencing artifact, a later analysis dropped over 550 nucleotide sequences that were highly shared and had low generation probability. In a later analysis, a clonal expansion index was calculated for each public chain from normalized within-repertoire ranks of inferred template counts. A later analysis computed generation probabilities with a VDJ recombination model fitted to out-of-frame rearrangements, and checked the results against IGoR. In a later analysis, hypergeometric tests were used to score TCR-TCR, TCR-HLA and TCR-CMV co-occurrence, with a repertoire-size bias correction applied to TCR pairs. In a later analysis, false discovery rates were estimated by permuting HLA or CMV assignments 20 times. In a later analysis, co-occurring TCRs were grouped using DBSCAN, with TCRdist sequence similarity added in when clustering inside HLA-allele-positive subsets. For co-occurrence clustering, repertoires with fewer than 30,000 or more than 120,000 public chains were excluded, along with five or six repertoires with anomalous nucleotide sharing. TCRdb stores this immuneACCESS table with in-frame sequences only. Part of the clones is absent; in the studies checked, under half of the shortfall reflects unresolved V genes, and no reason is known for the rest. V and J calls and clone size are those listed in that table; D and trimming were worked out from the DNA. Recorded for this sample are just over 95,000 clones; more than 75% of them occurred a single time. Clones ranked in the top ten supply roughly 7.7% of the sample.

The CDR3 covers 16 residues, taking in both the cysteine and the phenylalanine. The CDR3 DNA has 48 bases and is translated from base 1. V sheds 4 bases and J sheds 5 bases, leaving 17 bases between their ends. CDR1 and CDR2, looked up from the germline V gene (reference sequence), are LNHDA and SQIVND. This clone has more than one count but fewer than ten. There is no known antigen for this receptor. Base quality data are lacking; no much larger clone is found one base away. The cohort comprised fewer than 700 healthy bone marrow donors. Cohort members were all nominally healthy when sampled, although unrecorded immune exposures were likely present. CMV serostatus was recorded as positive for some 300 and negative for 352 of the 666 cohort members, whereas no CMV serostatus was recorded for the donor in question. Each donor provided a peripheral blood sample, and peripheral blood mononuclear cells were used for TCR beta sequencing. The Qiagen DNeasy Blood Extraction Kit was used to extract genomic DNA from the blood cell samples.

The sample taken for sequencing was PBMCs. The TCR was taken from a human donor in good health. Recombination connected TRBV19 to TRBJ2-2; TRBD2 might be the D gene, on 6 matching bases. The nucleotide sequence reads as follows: TGTGCCAGTAGTAGGGGGGTTAGAGTGGAGACCGGGGAGCTGTTTTTT. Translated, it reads CASSRGVRVETGELFF.